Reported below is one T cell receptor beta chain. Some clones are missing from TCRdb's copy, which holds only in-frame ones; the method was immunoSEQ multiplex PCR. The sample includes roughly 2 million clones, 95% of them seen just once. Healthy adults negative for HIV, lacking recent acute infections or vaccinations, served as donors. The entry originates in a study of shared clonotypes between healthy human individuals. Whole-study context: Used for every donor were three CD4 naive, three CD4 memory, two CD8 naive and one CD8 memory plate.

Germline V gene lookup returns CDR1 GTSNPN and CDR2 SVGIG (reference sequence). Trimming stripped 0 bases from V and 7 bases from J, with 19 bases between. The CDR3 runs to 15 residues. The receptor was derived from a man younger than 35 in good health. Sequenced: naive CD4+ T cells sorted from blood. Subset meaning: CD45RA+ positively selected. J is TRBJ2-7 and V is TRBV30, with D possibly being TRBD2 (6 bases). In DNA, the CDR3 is TGTGCCTGGAGTGTACTCAGACGGAGGGTAGGGGAGCAGTACTTC. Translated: CAWSVLRRRVGEQYF.